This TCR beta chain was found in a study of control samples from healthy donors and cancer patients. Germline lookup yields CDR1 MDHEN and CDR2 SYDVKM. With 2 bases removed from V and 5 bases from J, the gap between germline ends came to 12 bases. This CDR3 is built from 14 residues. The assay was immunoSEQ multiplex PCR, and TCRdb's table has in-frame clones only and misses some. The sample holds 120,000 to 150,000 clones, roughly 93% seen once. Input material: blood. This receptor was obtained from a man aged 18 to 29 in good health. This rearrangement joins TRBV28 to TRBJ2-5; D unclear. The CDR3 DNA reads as TGTGCCAGCAGTTTACCCATTACGGGCGAGACCCAGTACTTC. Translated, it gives CASSLPITGETQYF.